A selection of T cell receptor beta chains follows, all from one sample in a study of shared T cell receptors in the human thymus. TCRdb's table, derived via immunoSEQ multiplex PCR, lists solely in-frame clones and lacks some. The table includes 700,000 or so clones, roughly 88% detected once. The sample also formed part of further work on human thymus T cells.

The source material was thymocytes. The receptors derive from a girl under two years old with a congenital heart defect. The CDR3 runs from the conserved cysteine through the conserved F or W. The order of the fields is clone size, D gene, V gene, J gene, CDR3 DNA, CDR3 protein. D genes are given only for firm matches. Clone size is given for some rows only: seen once, a few or many times, or a class if the clone is expanded.

clone_size: once
d_call: TRBD1
v_call: TRBV4-1
j_call: TRBJ1-6
cdr3_nt: TGCGCCAGCAGCCCGGGACAGGGTTCGCGCTCGCCCAACTTTTCACCCCTCCACTTT
cdr3_aa: CASSPGQGSRSPNFSPLHF

clone_size: -
d_call: -
v_call: TRBV4-1
j_call: TRBJ2-2
cdr3_nt: TGCGCCAGCAGCCAAGAGCGGGGGCGTCGGACCGGGGAGCTGTTTTTT
cdr3_aa: CASSQERGRRTGELFF

clone_size: -
d_call: -
v_call: TRBV6-1
j_call: TRBJ2-7
cdr3_nt: TGTGCCAGCAGTGAAGAGGGGGAGAAGTACGAGCAGTACTTC
cdr3_aa: CASSEEGEKYEQYF

clone_size: -
d_call: -
v_call: TRBV5-6
j_call: TRBJ1-1
cdr3_nt: TGTGCCAGCAGCCACCCCGTTAGATTTAACACTGAAGCTTTCTTT
cdr3_aa: CASSHPVRFNTEAFF

clone_size: -
d_call: -
v_call: TRBV6-6
j_call: TRBJ1-5
cdr3_nt: TGTGCCAGCAGGTCGGACAGTATCTTTCAGCCCCAGCATTTT
cdr3_aa: CASRSDSIFQPQHF

clone_size: once
d_call: TRBD1
v_call: TRBV27
j_call: TRBJ1-2
cdr3_nt: TGTGCCAGCAGTAGGACAGGGATAAACTATGGCTACACCTTC
cdr3_aa: CASSRTGINYGYTF

clone_size: -
d_call: TRBD1
v_call: TRBV11-2
j_call: TRBJ2-1
cdr3_nt: TGTGCCAGCAGCTTAGGGGACAGGTTGGACAATGAGCAGTTCTTC
cdr3_aa: CASSLGDRLDNEQFF

clone_size: -
d_call: -
v_call: TRBV10-3
j_call: TRBJ1-6
cdr3_nt: TGTGCCGTCCGAGAGACAGGCTCCTATAATTCACCCCTCCACTTT
cdr3_aa: CAVRETGSYNSPLHF

clone_size: -
d_call: -
v_call: TRBV2
j_call: TRBJ2-1
cdr3_nt: TGTGCCAGCAGTGAGACCTCTTCTTTCATAGCAAGTCCCTACAATGAGCAGTTCTTC
cdr3_aa: CASSETSSFIASPYNEQFF

clone_size: -
d_call: -
v_call: TRBV7-9
j_call: TRBJ2-5
cdr3_nt: TGTGCCAGCAGCTTCCAGGGTCTGGAGACCCAGTACTTC
cdr3_aa: CASSFQGLETQYF

clone_size: -
d_call: TRBD1
v_call: TRBV28
j_call: TRBJ1-3
cdr3_nt: TGTGCCAGCAGTGAACAGGGGGACACCATATATTTT
cdr3_aa: CASSEQGDTIYF

clone_size: -
d_call: -
v_call: TRBV12-2
j_call: TRBJ1-5
cdr3_nt: TGTGCAAGTCGCTTAGTTCCCCCCCTCGGGGGCAATCAGCCCCAGCATTTT
cdr3_aa: CASRLVPPLGGNQPQHF

clone_size: -
d_call: TRBD1
v_call: TRBV27
j_call: TRBJ1-4
cdr3_nt: TGTGCCAGCAGTTTATCGAGGGGGCGCCGAGAAAAACTGTTTTTT
cdr3_aa: CASSLSRGRREKLFF

clone_size: -
d_call: -
v_call: TRBV7-7
j_call: TRBJ1-2
cdr3_nt: TGTGCTAGCAGCTTACCAGGGGAACCCTTTGGCTACACCTTC
cdr3_aa: CASSLPGEPFGYTF

clone_size: -
d_call: TRBD1
v_call: TRBV6-6
j_call: TRBJ1-2
cdr3_nt: TGTGCCAGCAGCCGGACAGGGGGGGCTGATGGCTACACCTTC
cdr3_aa: CASSRTGGADGYTF

clone_size: -
d_call: TRBD1
v_call: TRBV11-2
j_call: TRBJ1-2
cdr3_nt: TGTGCCAGCAGCTCCAGGACAGGGTGTGGCTACACCTTC
cdr3_aa: CASSSRTGCGYTF

clone_size: -
d_call: -
v_call: TRBV6-5
j_call: TRBJ1-1
cdr3_nt: TGTGCCAGCAGTTACAGCCAGGCGAACACTGAAGCTTTCTTT
cdr3_aa: CASSYSQANTEAFF

clone_size: -
d_call: TRBD1
v_call: TRBV6-1
j_call: TRBJ1-2
cdr3_nt: TGTGCCAGCAGTGAAATCCGGGAGAATACAGGGGGCGTGCATGGCTACACCTTC
cdr3_aa: CASSEIRENTGGVHGYTF

clone_size: -
d_call: TRBD1
v_call: TRBV10-3
j_call: TRBJ1-1
cdr3_nt: TGTGCCATCAGTGCGCTGCGGACAGGGGCCCAACTGAACACTGAAGCTTTCTTT
cdr3_aa: CAISALRTGAQLNTEAFF

clone_size: -
d_call: -
v_call: TRBV6-1
j_call: TRBJ2-5
cdr3_nt: TGTGCCAGCAGTGATGATACCAGGGAGACCCAGTACTTC
cdr3_aa: CASSDDTRETQYF

clone_size: -
d_call: TRBD1
v_call: TRBV9
j_call: TRBJ2-5
cdr3_nt: TGTGCCAGCAGCCCGGACAGGGGAGGTTTTTTGGGAAAGACCCAGTACTTC
cdr3_aa: CASSPDRGGFLGKTQYF

clone_size: -
d_call: TRBD2
v_call: TRBV7-8
j_call: TRBJ2-1
cdr3_nt: TGTGCCAGCACCCCAAGACTAGCGGGGACTGAGCAGTTCTTC
cdr3_aa: CASTPRLAGTEQFF

clone_size: -
d_call: -
v_call: TRBV25-1
j_call: TRBJ2-1
cdr3_nt: TGTGCCAGCACTATGGACGGGAGCAATGAGCAGTTCTTC
cdr3_aa: CASTMDGSNEQFF

clone_size: -
d_call: TRBD1
v_call: TRBV5-6
j_call: TRBJ1-3
cdr3_nt: TGTGCCAGCAGCGAGACAGGGCGCGGAAACACCATATATTTT
cdr3_aa: CASSETGRGNTIYF

clone_size: once
d_call: TRBD2
v_call: TRBV27
j_call: TRBJ2-3
cdr3_nt: TGTGCCAGCAGTGTAGGAAGCGGGGTGGCCTTACCTAGCACAGATACGCAGTATTTT
cdr3_aa: CASSVGSGVALPSTDTQYF

clone_size: -
d_call: -
v_call: TRBV7-2
j_call: TRBJ2-3
cdr3_nt: TGTGCCAGCAGCTGCTACTCAGGTACAGATACGCAGTATTTT
cdr3_aa: CASSCYSGTDTQYF

clone_size: -
d_call: -
v_call: TRBV19
j_call: TRBJ1-2
cdr3_nt: TGTGCCAGTAGTACCCGTTGGGGGCGCTTTAATGGCTACACCTTC
cdr3_aa: CASSTRWGRFNGYTF

clone_size: -
d_call: TRBD1
v_call: TRBV19
j_call: TRBJ1-5
cdr3_nt: TGTGCCAGTAGTATAGGGGCGTGGACAGGGAGCAATCAGCCCCAGCATTTT
cdr3_aa: CASSIGAWTGSNQPQHF

clone_size: -
d_call: -
v_call: TRBV28
j_call: TRBJ2-7
cdr3_nt: TGTGCCAGCAGTTTACGACAGTTCTACGAGCAGTACTTC
cdr3_aa: CASSLRQFYEQYF

clone_size: -
d_call: -
v_call: TRBV5-5
j_call: TRBJ1-2
cdr3_nt: TGTGCCAGCGGACCTACCGGGGGGAGAGGCTATGGCTACACCTTC
cdr3_aa: CASGPTGGRGYGYTF

clone_size: -
d_call: -
v_call: TRBV5-6
j_call: TRBJ1-2
cdr3_nt: TGTGCCAGCAGCTTTACTTTGGGAGGTGGCTACACCTTC
cdr3_aa: CASSFTLGGGYTF

clone_size: -
d_call: TRBD1
v_call: TRBV10-3
j_call: TRBJ1-2
cdr3_nt: TGTGCCATCAGTGAGTCGATCAGGGGGCCTAACTATGGCTACACCTTC
cdr3_aa: CAISESIRGPNYGYTF

clone_size: -
d_call: TRBD1
v_call: TRBV9
j_call: TRBJ2-1
cdr3_nt: TGTGCCAGCAGCGCCGAGGGGACAGCCTTTTACAATGAGCAGTTCTTC
cdr3_aa: CASSAEGTAFYNEQFF

clone_size: -
d_call: TRBD1
v_call: TRBV7-8
j_call: TRBJ2-7
cdr3_nt: TGTGCCAGCAGCTTGGACAGGGGGTTCTACGAGCAGTACTTC
cdr3_aa: CASSLDRGFYEQYF

clone_size: -
d_call: TRBD1
v_call: TRBV18
j_call: TRBJ1-2
cdr3_nt: TGTGCCAGCTCATCTTCCGGGACAGGAAACTATGGCTACACCTTC
cdr3_aa: CASSSSGTGNYGYTF

clone_size: -
d_call: TRBD1
v_call: TRBV6-1
j_call: TRBJ1-1
cdr3_nt: TGTGCCAGCAGTGAGTTCTTGACAGGGGGCCAGCTTGGAACTGAAGCTTTCTTT
cdr3_aa: CASSEFLTGGQLGTEAFF

clone_size: few
d_call: -
v_call: TRBV30
j_call: TRBJ1-4
cdr3_nt: TGTGCCTGGGGGAGTCTAACTCGGACCCGAGCAACTAATGAAAAACTGTTTTTT
cdr3_aa: CAWGSLTRTRATNEKLFF

clone_size: -
d_call: -
v_call: TRBV9
j_call: TRBJ1-6
cdr3_nt: TGTGCCAGCAGCATCAACCACGTCGCTACACCCCTCCACTTT
cdr3_aa: CASSINHVATPLHF

clone_size: -
d_call: TRBD1
v_call: TRBV28
j_call: TRBJ2-3
cdr3_nt: TGTGCCACCGACGATGGACAGGGGAAGAGCACAGATACGCAGTATTTT
cdr3_aa: CATDDGQGKSTDTQYF

clone_size: -
d_call: TRBD1
v_call: TRBV9
j_call: TRBJ1-4
cdr3_nt: TGTGCCAGCAGCGTTGGGACAGGGGCTGAAAAACTGTTTTTT
cdr3_aa: CASSVGTGAEKLFF

clone_size: -
d_call: TRBD2
v_call: TRBV5-1
j_call: TRBJ2-7
cdr3_nt: TGCGCCAGCAGCTTGGGTTCAGCGGGGGGGTACGAGCAGTACTTC
cdr3_aa: CASSLGSAGGYEQYF

clone_size: -
d_call: TRBD2
v_call: TRBV11-2
j_call: TRBJ2-1
cdr3_nt: TGTGCCAGCAGCTTAGATCCCCTACTAGCGGGGGGTTCCTACAATGAGCAGTTCTTC
cdr3_aa: CASSLDPLLAGGSYNEQFF

clone_size: -
d_call: -
v_call: TRBV7-2
j_call: TRBJ2-3
cdr3_nt: TGTGCCAGCAGCAAGACCTTTGACTTCACAGATACGCAGTATTTT
cdr3_aa: CASSKTFDFTDTQYF

clone_size: -
d_call: -
v_call: TRBV10-3
j_call: TRBJ2-3
cdr3_nt: TGTGCCATCAGCCCAACTGACACGTCTAGCACAGATACGCAGTATTTT
cdr3_aa: CAISPTDTSSTDTQYF

clone_size: -
d_call: TRBD2
v_call: TRBV28
j_call: TRBJ2-1
cdr3_nt: TGTGCCAGCACACTGGGGACTAGCGGGGGGTTTTCCAATGAGCAGTTCTTC
cdr3_aa: CASTLGTSGGFSNEQFF

clone_size: -
d_call: -
v_call: TRBV11-3
j_call: TRBJ2-5
cdr3_nt: TGTGCCAGCAGCTTGGAGGAGACCCAGTACTTC
cdr3_aa: CASSLEETQYF